This T cell receptor (beta chain) was captured in a study of CD8+ T cells in alopecia areata. As for the study in general: Administration of oral tofacitinib to treated patients was at 5 to 10 mg twice daily. Study-wide results and limits: Scalp lesions, especially in alopecia totalis/universalis, had higher clonality than normal scalp.

cDNA reverse transcribed from extracted RNA served as the sequencing template. Only in-frame clones appear in the TCRdb table, and some are missing; sequencing was by immunoSEQ multiplex PCR. The data contain about 130,000 clones, around 50% of them seen just once; the ten biggest clones take up roughly 4.5%. Note on this clone: Its antigen is still unknown.

V lost 4 bases and J lost 5, with 19 bases in between. The CDR3 loop spans 16 amino acids. Germline lookup yields CDR1 SGHNT and CDR2 YYREEE (reference sequence). Punch biopsies of lesional scalp, plus peripheral blood, were taken from alopecia areata patients. Sample: CD4+ T cells sorted from blood, taken at week 0. J is TRBJ2-1 and V is TRBV5-4; D possibly corresponds to TRBD2 (5 bases). The receptor was isolated from a human donor with alopecia areata. DNA for the CDR3: TGTGCCAGCAGCCTGGCTGGCGGGCAGGTGAACAATGAGCAGTTCTTC. Its protein is CASSLAGGQVNNEQFF.